These 30 T cell receptor beta chains were all obtained from the same sample, sequenced in a study of blood T cell repertoires in COVID-19. Clones were sequenced by immunoSEQ multiplex PCR, and TCRdb holds only the in-frame ones, with some missing. The sample includes some 120,000 clones, about 85% of them seen just once. The sample comprised peripheral blood. The receptors derive from a woman aged 80 or older with acute or convalescent COVID-19.

The rearrangement uses TRBV18 and TRBJ2-2; maybe TRBD1 (5 bases). The CDR3 spans 14 residues. The V end lost 6 bases, the J end lost 0 bases, and 8 bases lay between the germline ends. Germline V gene sequence: CDR1 KGHSH, CDR2 LQKENI. This chain's CDR3 is CASSDSSNTGELFF. The CDR3 coding sequence is TGTGCCAGCTCTGACAGCTCGAACACCGGGGAGCTGTTTTTT.

The chain recombines TRBV4-1 with TRBJ2-5, with 15 bases identical to TRBD2. Germline V gene lookup returns CDR1 MGHRA and CDR2 YSYEKL. The CDR3 spans 19 residues. With 4 bases clipped from V and 4 bases from J, the junction kept 13 bases outside the gene matches. In DNA, the CDR3 is TGCGCCAGCAGCCTGCGGACTAGCGGGGGGGCGATTCGGGGAGAGACCCAGTACTTC. Translation: CASSLRTSGGAIRGETQYF.

The rearrangement uses TRBV5-1 and TRBJ1-4; 10 nucleotides match TRBD1. The junction had 16 bases not matched to a gene; V was cut back by 4 bases and J by 7 bases. The germline CDR1 and CDR2 sequences are SGHRS and YFSETQ. This CDR3 region has 18 residues. The CDR3 DNA reads TGCGCCAGCAGCAACCCCGGGACAGGGGAGGCCGGGGGTGAAAAACTGTTTTTT. Translation: CASSNPGTGEAGGEKLFF.

The chain employs TRBV15 and TRBJ1-1, with TRBD1 identical over 9 bases. The germline gives CDR1 LNHNV, CDR2 YYDKDF (reference sequence). Trimming at V came to 0 bases and at J to 7 bases, leaving 0 bases not matched to a gene. The length of the CDR3 is 13 residues. Here the CDR3 reads CATSRETGGEAFF. The CDR3, as DNA: TGTGCCACCAGCAGAGAGACAGGGGGTGAAGCTTTCTTT. Full variable domain (remainder filled in from reference TRBV15 and TRBJ1-1): DAMVIQNPRYQVTQFGKPVTLSCSQTLNHNVMYWYQQKSSQAPKLLFHYYDKDFNNEADTPDNFQSRRPNTSFCFLDIRSPGLGDTAMYLCATSRETGGEAFFGQGTRLTVV.

The J gene is TRBJ1-2, the V gene TRBV5-4; 7 bases are a match to TRBD1. After removal of 5 bases from V and 1 base from J, the junction contained 2 bases not matched to a gene. The CDR3 spans 13 residues. Looked up from germline, CDR1 is SGHNT and CDR2 is YYREEE (reference sequence). CDR3 sequence (DNA): TGTGCCAGCAGTGACAGGGTTAACTATGGCTACACCTTC. This translates into CASSDRVNYGYTF.

This rearrangement joins TRBV6-6 to TRBJ1-5; 8 bases fit TRBD1. V shed 2 bases, J shed 5 bases, and the junction held 8 bases outside the gene matches. This CDR3 has 16 amino acids. CDR1 MNHNY and CDR2 SVGAGI come from the germline V gene (reference sequence). The CDR3 spells CASSYARDRSDQPQHF. CDR3 coding DNA: TGTGCCAGCAGTTACGCCAGGGACAGGTCTGATCAGCCCCAGCATTTT.

The genes are TRBV15 and TRBJ2-7; no clear D. This CDR3 has 13 amino acids. The V and J ends lost 1 base and 3 bases respectively, with 7 bases between them. Per germline, CDR1 LNHNV and CDR2 YYDKDF (reference sequence). The CDR3 DNA follows: TGTGCCACCAGCAGAGGACCGGGCTACGAGCAGTACTTC. This gives the protein CATSRGPGYEQYF.

The chain couples TRBV27 to TRBJ1-5, with D possibly TRBD1 on 5 matching bases. Germline assignment: CDR1 MNHEY and CDR2 SMNVEV (reference sequence). V lost 4 bases and J 1 base, leaving 14 bases between the germline ends. This CDR3 is 16 amino acids long. This CDR3 reads CASSSRQGLSNQPQHF. CDR3 nucleotide sequence: TGTGCCAGCAGTTCCCGGCAGGGCCTGAGCAATCAGCCCCAGCATTTT.

The gene calls are TRBV10-3 and TRBJ1-1; D unclear. The V gene lost 10 bases and the J gene lost 1 base, with 16 bases spanning the gap. CDR1 and CDR2 from the germline V gene are ENHRY and SYGVKD. The CDR3 is 14 amino acids. The chain's CDR3 is CATTLGVGNTEAFF. The CDR3 coding sequence is TGTGCCACAACCTTGGGAGTTGGGAACACTGAAGCTTTCTTT.

The CDR3 reads CAISITDGRAEAFF. DNA for the CDR3: TGTGCCATCAGCATCACGGACGGGCGGGCTGAAGCTTTCTTT. The chain links TRBV10-3 to TRBJ1-1, with no clear D. Trimming stripped 6 bases from V and 6 bases from J, with 17 bases between. Germline V lookup: CDR1 ENHRY, CDR2 SYGVKD. The CDR3 runs to 14 residues.

This clone was observed once. V usage is TRBV6-5 and J usage is TRBJ1-1; TRBD1 is a possible D gene (5 bases). The CDR3 is 14 residues long. The germline V gene encodes CDR1 MNHEY and CDR2 SVGAGI. The V end was cut by 6 bases, the J end by 10 bases, with 21 bases between. The CDR3 DNA reads TGTGCCAGCAGGACACCGGGGCAGGGAGGAGGAGCTTTCTTT. Protein: CASRTPGQGGGAFF.

The chain is built from TRBV12-3 or TRBV12-4 and TRBJ1-2; possibly TRBD1 for D (5 bases). This CDR3 region has 12 residues. Trimming took 3 bases from V and 7 from J, leaving 9 bases between them. DNA of the CDR3: TGTGCCAGCAGTTTGACCAGGGTTGGCTACACCTTC. It yields the protein CASSLTRVGYTF.

This chain connects TRBV28 to TRBJ2-7; D is undetermined. This CDR3 region has 12 residues. CDR1 is MDHEN and CDR2 is SYDVKM in the germline V gene. V was trimmed by 6 bases and J by 4 bases, leaving 10 bases between them. The CDR3 region is CASRSQQYEQYV. CDR3 nucleotides: TGTGCCAGCAGATCACAGCAATACGAGCAGTACGTC.

The V call is TRBV29-1, the J call TRBJ2-1; 11 bases fit TRBD2. CDR3 length: 15 amino acids. Per the germline V gene, CDR1 is SQVTM and CDR2 is ANQGSEA. The V and J ends lost 6 bases and 2 bases, in that order; junction bases with no gene match: 6. The CDR3 DNA is TGCAGCGTATTACTAGCGGGGGTAACCTACAATGAGCAGTTCTTC. Translation gives CSVLLAGVTYNEQFF.

The chain has TRBV28 and TRBJ2-5, with 7 bases identical to TRBD1. The germline V gene encodes CDR1 MDHEN and CDR2 SYDVKM. The CDR3 length is 15 residues. V lost 5 bases to trimming and J lost 7 bases; unmatched junction nucleotides: 13. CDR3 loop: CASSHKIDRVGTQYF. DNA of the CDR3: TGTGCCAGCAGTCACAAGATCGACAGGGTCGGGACCCAGTACTTC.

The sample holds a few counts of this clone. This chain links TRBV24-1 with TRBJ2-1; TRBD2 matches 11 bases. Germline V lookup: CDR1 KGHDR, CDR2 SFDVKD. V shed 0 bases and J 8 bases; nucleotides not matched to a gene: 5. The CDR3 contains 16 residues. The CDR3 here is CATSDLRASGGYEQFF. The CDR3 bases are TGTGCCACCAGTGATTTGAGGGCTAGCGGGGGGTATGAGCAGTTCTTC.

The rearrangement joins TRBV6-5 to TRBJ1-5; TRBD1 aligns across 8 bases. Germline lookup yields CDR1 MNHEY and CDR2 SVGAGI. The V and J ends lost 4 bases and 5 bases, in that order; junction bases with no gene match: 10. This CDR3 region has 16 residues. This CDR3 is CASSSRGAGGYQPQHF. As DNA, the CDR3 is TGTGCCAGCAGTTCCCGTGGGGCAGGGGGCTATCAGCCCCAGCATTTT.

The chain has TRBV6-1 and TRBJ2-1, with 9 bases fitting TRBD1. The trim removed 1 base at V and 16 bases at J, leaving 5 bases unmatched. Germline CDR1 and CDR2: MNHNS and SASEGT. The CDR3 contains 12 residues. The CDR3 region is CASSEGGTGFFF. The CDR3, as DNA: TGTGCCAGCAGTGAAGGGGGGACAGGGTTTTTCTTC.

The chain combines TRBV2 with TRBJ1-6, with 7 bases aligning to TRBD1. The CDR3 sequence is 15 residues long. Trimming took 6 bases from V and 2 from J; bases not matched to a gene: 4. Germline loops: CDR1 SNHLY, CDR2 FYNNEI. CDR3 DNA sequence: TGTGCCAGCAGGTCCGGGACAGCCTATAATTCACCCCTCCACTTT. As protein: CASRSGTAYNSPLHF.

This clone was picked up a small number of times. The J gene is TRBJ1-1, the V gene TRBV12-3 or TRBV12-4; TRBD1 might be the D (5 bases). The CDR3 has 12 residues. Between the trimmed V and J ends, which lost 6 bases and 4 bases, there was a span of 9 bases. CDR3 sequence: CASRRGGTEAFF. Here the CDR3 DNA reads TGTGCCAGCAGACGGGGGGGCACTGAAGCTTTCTTT.

The chain uses TRBV14 and TRBJ1-1, with a possible D match to TRBD1 (6 bases). Germline-derived CDR1 and CDR2 are SGHDN and FVKESK. Trimming shortened V by 3 bases and J by 0 bases, and 11 bases separated the two germline ends. This CDR3 is built from 15 residues. CDR3 residues: CASSQLRDMNTEAFF. The CDR3 DNA reads as TGTGCCAGCAGCCAGCTCAGGGACATGAACACTGAAGCTTTCTTT.

The chain carries TRBV5-1 and TRBJ2-5; possibly TRBD2 for D (6 bases). The V and J ends lost 4 bases and 5 bases respectively, with 9 bases between them. The CDR3 runs to 12 residues. The germline gives CDR1 SGHRS, CDR2 YFSETQ. The CDR3 bases are TGCGCCAGCAGCAGGGACTTTGAGACCCAGTACTTC. It encodes CASSRDFETQYF.

DNA of the CDR3: TGTGCCAGCAGCAGCCGAAAGGGGGCAGATACGCAGTATTTT. As protein: CASSSRKGADTQYF. J is TRBJ2-3 and V is TRBV21-1; the D call TRBD1 from the table was never checked on the DNA. TRBV21-1 is a known pseudogene. The CDR3 runs to 14 residues.

This clone was observed a handful of times. This chain uses TRBV29-1 with TRBJ2-3; TRBD2 aligns across 8 bases. Germline V gene sequence: CDR1 SQVTM, CDR2 ANQGSEA. The CDR3 has 13 amino acids. V lost 7 bases to trimming and J lost 3 bases; unmatched junction nucleotides: 6. CDR3 nucleotides: TGCAGCGCCGATGTAGCGGGGACAGATACGCAGTATTTT. Its translation: CSADVAGTDTQYF.

CDR3 DNA: TGCGCCAGCAGCCCAGACACAGATACGCAGTATTTT. Amino acids: CASSPDTDTQYF. The chain employs TRBV5-1 and TRBJ2-3; unclear D gene. V was pared by 4 bases and J by 2 bases, with 5 bases between. CDR3 length equals 12 residues. Germline V gives CDR1 SGHRS, CDR2 YFSETQ.

The chain couples TRBV7-9 to TRBJ2-2, with 9 bases that match TRBD1. The CDR3 loop spans 15 amino acids. Germline-derived CDR1 and CDR2 are SEHNR and FQNEAQ (reference sequence). V shed 4 bases and J 4 bases; nucleotides not matched to a gene: 4. Written as DNA, the CDR3 is TGTGCCAGCAGCTCGGGACAGGGTGGCACCGGGGAGCTGTTTTTT. Residues: CASSSGQGGTGELFF.

This chain links TRBV2 with TRBJ2-3, with 7 positions matching TRBD2. With V trimmed by 3 bases and J by 6 bases, 6 bases remained unmatched. This CDR3 spans 14 amino acids. CDR1 is SNHLY and CDR2 is FYNNEI in the germline V gene. The CDR3 protein is CASSDSGVGDTQYF. The CDR3 bases are TGTGCCAGCAGTGACAGCGGGGTAGGGGATACGCAGTATTTT. Drawing the rest from reference TRBV2 and TRBJ2-3, the complete variable domain is EPEVTQTPSHQVTQMGQEVILRCVPISNHLYFYWYRQILGQKVEFLVSFYNNEISEKSEIFDDQFSVERPDGSNFTLKIRSTKLEDSAMYFCASSDSGVGDTQYFGPGTRLTVL.

V usage is TRBV5-6 and J usage is TRBJ1-5; 7 bases agree with TRBD1. J gave up 5 bases and V 4 bases, and 6 bases lay outside the gene matches. The CDR3 consists of 14 residues. Germline V gene data show CDR1 as SGHDT and CDR2 as YYEEEE. The CDR3 loop is CASSRGQAYQPQHF. The DNA of the CDR3 is TGTGCCAGCAGCCGCGGACAGGCGTATCAGCCCCAGCATTTT.

This chain connects TRBV28 to TRBJ1-6; 9 nucleotides line up with TRBD1. CDR1 and CDR2 from the germline V gene are MDHEN and SYDVKM. CDR3 length: 16 amino acids. J was trimmed by 9 bases and V by 5 bases; bases with no gene match: 11. CDR3 protein: CASSLHPGTGISPLHF. CDR3 coding DNA: TGTGCCAGCAGTCTTCACCCCGGGACAGGGATTTCACCCCTCCACTTT.

The rearrangement links TRBV28 to TRBJ1-1; 7 bases are a match to TRBD1. This CDR3 comprises 16 residues. Unmatched junction bases numbered 10, after V lost 1 base and J lost 5 bases. CDR1 is MDHEN, CDR2 SYDVKM, per germline. The DNA of the CDR3 is TGTGCCAGCAGTTTATACAGGGGAGGCGAGGGGACTGAAGCTTTCTTT. Translating it yields CASSLYRGGEGTEAFF.